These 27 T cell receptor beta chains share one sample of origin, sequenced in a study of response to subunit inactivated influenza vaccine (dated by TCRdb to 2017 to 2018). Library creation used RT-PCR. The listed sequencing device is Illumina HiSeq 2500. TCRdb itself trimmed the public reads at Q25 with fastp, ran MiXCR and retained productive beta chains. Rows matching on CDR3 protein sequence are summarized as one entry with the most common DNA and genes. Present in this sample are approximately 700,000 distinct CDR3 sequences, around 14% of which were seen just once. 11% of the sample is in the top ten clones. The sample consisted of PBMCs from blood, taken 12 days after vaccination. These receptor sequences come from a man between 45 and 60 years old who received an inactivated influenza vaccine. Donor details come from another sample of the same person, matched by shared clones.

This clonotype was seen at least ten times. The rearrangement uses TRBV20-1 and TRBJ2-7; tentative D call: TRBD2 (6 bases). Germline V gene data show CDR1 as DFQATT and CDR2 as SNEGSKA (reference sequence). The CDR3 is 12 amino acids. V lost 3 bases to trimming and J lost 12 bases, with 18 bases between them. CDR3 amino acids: CSASGRGSLGYF. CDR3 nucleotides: TGCAGTGCTAGCGGGAGAGGATCTCTGGGGTACTTC.

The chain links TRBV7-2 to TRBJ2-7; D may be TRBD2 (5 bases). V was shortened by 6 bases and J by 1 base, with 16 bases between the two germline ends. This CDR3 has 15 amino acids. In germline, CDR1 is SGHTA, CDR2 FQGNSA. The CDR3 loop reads CASSPTRLGSYEQYF. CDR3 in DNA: TGTGCCAGCAGTCCAACTAGATTAGGATCCTACGAGCAGTACTTC.

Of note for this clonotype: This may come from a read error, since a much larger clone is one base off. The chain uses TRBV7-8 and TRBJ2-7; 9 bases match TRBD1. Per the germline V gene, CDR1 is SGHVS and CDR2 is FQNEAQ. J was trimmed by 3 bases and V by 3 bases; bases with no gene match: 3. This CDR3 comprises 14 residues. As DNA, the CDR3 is TGTGCCAGCAGCTTCGACAGGGGGAACTACGAGCAGTACTTC. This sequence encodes CASSFDRGNYEQYF. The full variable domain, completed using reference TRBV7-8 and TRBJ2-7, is GAGVSQSPRYKVAKRGQDVALRCDPISGHVSLFWYQQALGQGPEFLTYFQNEAQLDKSGLPSDRFFAERPEGSVSTLKIQRTQQEDSAVYLCASSFDRGNYEQYFGPGTRLTVT.

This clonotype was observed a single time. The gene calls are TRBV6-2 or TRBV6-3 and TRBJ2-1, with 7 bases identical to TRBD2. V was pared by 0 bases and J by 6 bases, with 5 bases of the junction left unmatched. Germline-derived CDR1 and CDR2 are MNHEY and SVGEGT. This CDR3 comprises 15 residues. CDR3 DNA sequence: TGTGCCAGCAGTTACTCGGGGACTACTACCAATGAGCAGTTCTTC. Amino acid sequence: CASSYSGTTTNEQFF.

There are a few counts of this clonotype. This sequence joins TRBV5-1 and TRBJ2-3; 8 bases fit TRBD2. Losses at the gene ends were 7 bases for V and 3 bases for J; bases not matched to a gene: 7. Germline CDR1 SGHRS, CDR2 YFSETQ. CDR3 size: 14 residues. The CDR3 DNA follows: TGCGCCAGCGCGGGGGGAGGTCCTACAGATACGCAGTATTTT. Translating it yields CASAGGGPTDTQYF.

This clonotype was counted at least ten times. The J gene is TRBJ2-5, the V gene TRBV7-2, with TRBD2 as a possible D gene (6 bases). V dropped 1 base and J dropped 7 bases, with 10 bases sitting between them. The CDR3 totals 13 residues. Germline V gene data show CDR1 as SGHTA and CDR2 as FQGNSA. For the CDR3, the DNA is TGTGCCAGCAGCTTAGAGGGGCGGGGGACCCAGTACTTC. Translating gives CASSLEGRGTQYF.

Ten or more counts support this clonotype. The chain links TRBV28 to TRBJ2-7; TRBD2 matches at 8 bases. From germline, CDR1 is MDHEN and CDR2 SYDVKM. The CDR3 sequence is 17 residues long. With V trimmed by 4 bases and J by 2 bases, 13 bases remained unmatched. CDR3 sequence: CASSYSGGTTRTYEQYF. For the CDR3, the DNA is TGTGCCAGCAGTTACTCGGGGGGGACAACTCGTACCTACGAGCAGTACTTC.

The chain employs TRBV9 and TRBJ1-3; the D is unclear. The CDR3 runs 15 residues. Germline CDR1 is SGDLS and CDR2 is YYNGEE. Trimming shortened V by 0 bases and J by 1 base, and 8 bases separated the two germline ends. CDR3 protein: CASSVGPESGNTIYF. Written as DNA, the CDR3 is TGTGCCAGCAGCGTAGGCCCAGAATCTGGAAACACCATATATTTT.

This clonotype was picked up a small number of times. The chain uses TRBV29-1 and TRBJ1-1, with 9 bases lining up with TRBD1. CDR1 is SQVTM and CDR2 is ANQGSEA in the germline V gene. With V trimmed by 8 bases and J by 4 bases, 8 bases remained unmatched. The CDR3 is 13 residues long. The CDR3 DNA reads TGCAGCATTCGGGACAGGGTTGGCACTGAAGCTTTCTTT. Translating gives CSIRDRVGTEAFF. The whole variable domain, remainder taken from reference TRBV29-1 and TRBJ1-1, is SAVISQKPSRDICQRGTSLTIQCQVDSQVTMMFWYRQQPGQSLTLIATANQGSEATYESGFVIDKFPISRPNLTFSTLTVSNMSPEDSSIYLCSIRDRVGTEAFFGQGTRLTVV.

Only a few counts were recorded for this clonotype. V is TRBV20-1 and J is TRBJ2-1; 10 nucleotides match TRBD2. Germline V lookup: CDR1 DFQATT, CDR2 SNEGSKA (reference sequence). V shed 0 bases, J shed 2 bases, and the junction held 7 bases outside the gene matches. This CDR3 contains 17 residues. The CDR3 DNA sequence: TGCAGTGCTAGAGACCTAGCGGGGGTGAGCACCTACAATGAGCAGTTCTTC. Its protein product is CSARDLAGVSTYNEQFF.

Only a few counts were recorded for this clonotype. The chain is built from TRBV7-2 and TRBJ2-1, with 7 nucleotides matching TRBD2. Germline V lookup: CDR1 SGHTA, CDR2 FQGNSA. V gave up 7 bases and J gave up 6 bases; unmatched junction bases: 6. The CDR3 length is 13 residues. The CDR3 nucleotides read TGTGCCAGCAATTGGGGAGGGGCCAATGAGCAGTTCTTC. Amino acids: CASNWGGANEQFF.

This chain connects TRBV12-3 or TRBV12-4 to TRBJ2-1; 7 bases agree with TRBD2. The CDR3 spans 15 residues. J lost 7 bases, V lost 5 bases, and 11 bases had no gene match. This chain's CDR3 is CASSLPGGRKNEQFF. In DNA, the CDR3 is TGTGCCAGCAGTCTCCCCGGCGGGAGAAAGAATGAGCAGTTCTTC.

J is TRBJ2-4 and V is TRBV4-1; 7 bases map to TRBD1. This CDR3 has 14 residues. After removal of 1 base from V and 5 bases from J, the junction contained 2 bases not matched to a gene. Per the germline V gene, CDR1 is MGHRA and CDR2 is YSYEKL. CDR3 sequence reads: CASSQGGTENIQYF. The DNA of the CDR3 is TGCGCCAGCAGCCAAGGGGGGACAGAAAACATTCAGTACTTC.

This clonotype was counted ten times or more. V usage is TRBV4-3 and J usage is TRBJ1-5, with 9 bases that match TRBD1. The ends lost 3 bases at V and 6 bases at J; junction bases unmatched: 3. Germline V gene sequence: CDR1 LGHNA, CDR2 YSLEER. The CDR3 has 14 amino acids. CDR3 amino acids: CASSQQTGGQPQHF. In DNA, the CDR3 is TGCGCCAGCAGCCAGCAGACAGGGGGTCAGCCCCAGCATTTT.

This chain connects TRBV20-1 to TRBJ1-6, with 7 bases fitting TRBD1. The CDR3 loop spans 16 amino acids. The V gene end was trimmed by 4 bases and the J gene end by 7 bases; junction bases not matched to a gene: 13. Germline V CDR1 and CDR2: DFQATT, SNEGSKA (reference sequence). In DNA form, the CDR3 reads TGCAGTGCTAAGATGACAGGGAAGGAGAAAAATTCACCCCTCCACTTT. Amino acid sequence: CSAKMTGKEKNSPLHF.

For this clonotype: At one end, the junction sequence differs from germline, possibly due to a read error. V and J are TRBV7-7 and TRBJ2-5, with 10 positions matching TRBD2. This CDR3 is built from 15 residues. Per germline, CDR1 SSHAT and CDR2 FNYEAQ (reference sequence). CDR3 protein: CASSPGLAAQETQYF. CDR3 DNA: TGTGCTAGCAGCCCAGGACTAGCGGCTCAAGAGACCCAGTACTTC.

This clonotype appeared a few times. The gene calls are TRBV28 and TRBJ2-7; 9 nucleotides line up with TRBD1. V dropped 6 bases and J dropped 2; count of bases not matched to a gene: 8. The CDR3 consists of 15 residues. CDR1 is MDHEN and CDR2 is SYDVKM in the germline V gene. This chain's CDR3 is CASRNQGTGTYEQYF. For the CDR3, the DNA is TGTGCCAGCAGAAACCAAGGGACAGGGACCTACGAGCAGTACTTC.

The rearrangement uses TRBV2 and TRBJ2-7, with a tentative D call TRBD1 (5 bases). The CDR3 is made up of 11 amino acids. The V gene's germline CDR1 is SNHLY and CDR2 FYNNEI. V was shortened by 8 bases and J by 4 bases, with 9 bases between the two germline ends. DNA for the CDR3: TGTGCCAGCCGACAGACTTACGAGCAGTACTTC. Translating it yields CASRQTYEQYF.

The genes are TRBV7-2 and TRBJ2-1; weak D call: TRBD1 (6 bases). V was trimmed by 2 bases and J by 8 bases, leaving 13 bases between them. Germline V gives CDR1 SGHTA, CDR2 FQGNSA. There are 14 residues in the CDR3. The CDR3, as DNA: TGTGCCAGCAGCTTAAACAGGGTTGAGGATGAGCAGTTCTTC. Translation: CASSLNRVEDEQFF.

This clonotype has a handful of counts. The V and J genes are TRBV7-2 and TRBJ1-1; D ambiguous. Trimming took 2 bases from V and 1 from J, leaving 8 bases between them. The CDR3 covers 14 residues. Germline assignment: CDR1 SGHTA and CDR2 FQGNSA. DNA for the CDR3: TGTGCCAGCAGCTTATCTGTTAAGAACACTGAAGCTTTCTTT. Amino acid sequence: CASSLSVKNTEAFF.

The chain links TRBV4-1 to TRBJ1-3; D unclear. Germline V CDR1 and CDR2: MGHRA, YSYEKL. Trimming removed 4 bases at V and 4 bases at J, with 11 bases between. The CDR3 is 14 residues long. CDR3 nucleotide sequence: TGCGCCAGCAGCCTCCTAGTCCACGGAAACACCATATATTTT. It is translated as CASSLLVHGNTIYF.

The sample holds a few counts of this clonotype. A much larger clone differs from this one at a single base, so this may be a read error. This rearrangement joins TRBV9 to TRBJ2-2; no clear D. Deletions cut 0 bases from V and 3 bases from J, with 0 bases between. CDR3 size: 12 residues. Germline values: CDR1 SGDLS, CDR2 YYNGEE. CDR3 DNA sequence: TGTGCCAGCAGCGTAGACACCGGGGAGCTGTTTTTT. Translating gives CASSVDTGELFF.

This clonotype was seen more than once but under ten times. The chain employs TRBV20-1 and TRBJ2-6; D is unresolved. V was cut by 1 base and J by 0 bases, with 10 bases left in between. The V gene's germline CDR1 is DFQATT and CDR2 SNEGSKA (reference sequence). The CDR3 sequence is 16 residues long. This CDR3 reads CSARALFNSGANVLTF. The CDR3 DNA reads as TGCAGTGCTAGAGCGTTGTTTAACTCTGGGGCCAACGTCCTGACTTTC.

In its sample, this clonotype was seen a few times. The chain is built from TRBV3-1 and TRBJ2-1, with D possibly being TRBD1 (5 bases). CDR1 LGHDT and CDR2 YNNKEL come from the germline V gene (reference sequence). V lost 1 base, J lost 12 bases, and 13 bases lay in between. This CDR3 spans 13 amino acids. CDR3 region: CASSQGTPLGQFF. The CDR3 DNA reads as TGTGCCAGCAGCCAAGGGACACCGCTCGGGCAGTTCTTC.

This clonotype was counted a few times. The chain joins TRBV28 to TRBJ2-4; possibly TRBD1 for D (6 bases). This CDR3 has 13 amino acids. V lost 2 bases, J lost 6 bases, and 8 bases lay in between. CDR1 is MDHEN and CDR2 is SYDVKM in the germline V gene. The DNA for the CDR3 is TGTGCCAGCAGTTTACCAGGGGTAAACATTCAGTACTTC. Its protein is CASSLPGVNIQYF.

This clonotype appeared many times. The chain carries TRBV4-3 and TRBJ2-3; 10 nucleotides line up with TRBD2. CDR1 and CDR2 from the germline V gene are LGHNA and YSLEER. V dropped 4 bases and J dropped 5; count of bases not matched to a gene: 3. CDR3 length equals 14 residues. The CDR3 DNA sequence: TGCGCCAGCAGCCGTATAGCGGGAGGAGATACGCAGTATTTT. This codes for CASSRIAGGDTQYF.

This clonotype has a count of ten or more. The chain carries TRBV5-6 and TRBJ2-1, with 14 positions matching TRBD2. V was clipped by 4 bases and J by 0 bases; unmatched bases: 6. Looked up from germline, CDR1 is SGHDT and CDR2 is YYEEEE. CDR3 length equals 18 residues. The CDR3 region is CASSVGLAGDRSYNEQFF. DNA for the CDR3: TGTGCCAGCAGCGTGGGACTAGCGGGAGACCGCTCCTACAATGAGCAGTTCTTC.